These 29 T cell receptor beta chains originate from one sample sequenced in a study of shared T cell receptors in the human thymus. Some clones are missing from TCRdb's copy, which holds only in-frame ones; the method was immunoSEQ multiplex PCR. The sample has hundreds of thousands of clones, approximately 95% seen once; the top ten hold approximately 0.02%. The sample taken for sequencing was thymocytes. These receptors all stem from a human donor.

This chain links TRBV2 with TRBJ1-3; D might be TRBD1 (5 bases). The CDR3 totals 15 residues. Trimming removed 6 bases from V and 0 bases from J, with 12 bases in between. Germline V lookup: CDR1 SNHLY, CDR2 FYNNEI. CDR3 protein: CASSPDSPSGNTIYF. The CDR3 DNA follows: TGTGCCAGCAGCCCAGACAGCCCCTCTGGAAACACCATATATTTT.

This chain links TRBV11-2 with TRBJ2-7; 9 bases line up with TRBD1. This CDR3 has 14 residues. With V trimmed by 5 bases and J by 5 bases, 7 bases remained unmatched. The germline CDR1 and CDR2 sequences are SGHAT and FQNNGV. The CDR3 here is CASSPGQGGHEQYF. The DNA for the CDR3 is TGTGCCAGCAGCCCGGGACAGGGTGGCCACGAGCAGTACTTC.

This chain joins TRBV19 and TRBJ1-4, with 7 nucleotides matching TRBD1. V lost 3 bases to trimming and J lost 0 bases; unmatched junction nucleotides: 19. This CDR3 comprises 21 residues. Germline lookup yields CDR1 LNHDA and CDR2 SQIVND (reference sequence). The CDR3 here is CASSIGLRDRSNSATNEKLFF. The CDR3, as DNA: TGTGCCAGTAGTATCGGTCTGCGGGACAGATCCAATTCGGCAACTAATGAAAAACTGTTTTTT.

The chain links TRBV19 to TRBJ2-7; either TRBD1 or TRBD2 may supply D (5 bases each). V dropped 10 bases and J dropped 4 bases, with 14 bases sitting between them. This CDR3 is 12 amino acids long. Looked up from germline, CDR1 is LNHDA and CDR2 is SQIVND (reference sequence). The CDR3 DNA sequence: TGTGCCACCCTGGGGGTAGGTTACGAGCAGTACTTC. Translation: CATLGVGYEQYF.

The V and J genes are TRBV5-6 and TRBJ2-3; possible D gene TRBD2, 6 bases. Germline CDR1 and CDR2: SGHDT and YYEEEE. Trimming removed 1 base from V and 4 bases from J, with 13 bases in between. CDR3 length: 15 residues. CDR3 sequence reads: CASSLRASEADTQYF. Written as DNA, the CDR3 is TGTGCCAGCAGCTTGCGGGCTAGCGAAGCAGATACGCAGTATTTT.

J is TRBJ2-3 and V is TRBV4-1; 8 nucleotides line up with TRBD1. The CDR3 contains 15 residues. The germline V gene has CDR1 MGHRA and CDR2 YSYEKL. Germline trimming cut 6 bases from V and 1 base from J; bases unmatched to any gene: 6. CDR3 sequence reads: CASSPTGGRTDTQYF. As DNA, the CDR3 is TGCGCCAGCAGTCCCACAGGGGGGCGCACAGATACGCAGTATTTT.

The rearrangement uses TRBV4-3 and TRBJ2-7; TRBD2 matches at 16 bases. Germline V lookup: CDR1 LGHNA, CDR2 YSLEER. The J segment lost 4 bases and the V segment lost 0 bases, leaving 6 bases of the junction unmatched. CDR3 size: 18 residues. The CDR3 region is CASSQEEGLAGGSYEQYF. DNA for the CDR3: TGCGCCAGCAGCCAAGAAGAGGGACTAGCGGGAGGGTCATACGAGCAGTACTTC.

V and J are TRBV28 and TRBJ2-7; 8 nucleotides align to TRBD2. The CDR3 has 13 amino acids. The V segment lost 10 bases and the J segment 4 bases; nucleotides outside the gene matches: 9. From germline, CDR1 is MDHEN and CDR2 SYDVKM. CDR3 DNA sequence: TGTGCCATCGCTTTAGCGGGGACATACGAGCAGTACTTC. Its protein is CAIALAGTYEQYF.

The chain couples TRBV29-1 to TRBJ1-1; D might be TRBD1 (6 bases). V gave up 4 bases and J gave up 3 bases, with 18 bases separating them. This CDR3 region has 15 residues. Looked up from germline, CDR1 is SQVTM and CDR2 is ANQGSEA. CDR3 bases: TGCAGCGTTGTCATCGCCCAGGGGTCGCACACTGAAGCTTTCTTT. This encodes CSVVIAQGSHTEAFF.

The chain joins TRBV28 to TRBJ1-2; the D gene is possibly TRBD1 (6 bases). V lost 5 bases and J lost 6, with 19 bases in between. CDR1 and CDR2 (germline): MDHEN, SYDVKM. This CDR3 contains 15 residues. The DNA of the CDR3 is TGTGCCAGCAGTCCCGGGACAACCGGAAGGCATGGCTACACCTTC. Translating gives CASSPGTTGRHGYTF.

V gene TRBV7-2 combines with J gene TRBJ2-7, with 8 bases matching TRBD1. The CDR3 consists of 15 residues. The junction had 4 bases not matched to a gene; V was cut back by 3 bases and J by 0 bases. Germline lookup yields CDR1 SGHTA and CDR2 FQGNSA. The CDR3 is CASSFRQGSSYEQYF. The CDR3 region has the DNA TGTGCCAGCAGCTTTCGACAGGGGAGCTCCTACGAGCAGTACTTC. Drawing the rest from reference TRBV7-2 and TRBJ2-7, the complete variable domain is GAGVSQSPSNKVTEKGKDVELRCDPISGHTALYWYRQSLGQGLEFLIYFQGNSAPDKSGLPSDRFSAERTGGSVSTLTIQRTQQEDSAVYLCASSFRQGSSYEQYFGPGTRLTVT.

The V and J genes are TRBV27 and TRBJ2-3; no clear D. The germline V gene encodes CDR1 MNHEY and CDR2 SMNVEV (reference sequence). The CDR3 length is 16 residues. V shed 3 bases and J shed 0 bases, with 13 bases lying between them. CDR3 loop: CASSFNPRASTDTQYF. The CDR3 nucleotides are TGTGCCAGCAGTTTTAACCCTCGTGCTAGCACAGATACGCAGTATTTT.

The rearrangement uses TRBV19 and TRBJ2-7; no reliable D call. The V end lost 4 bases, the J end lost 2 bases, and 9 bases lay between the germline ends. The CDR3 covers 13 residues. Germline CDR1 reads LNHDA; CDR2 reads SQIVND (reference sequence). CDR3 sequence: CASSKSAPYEQYF. CDR3 DNA sequence: TGTGCCAGTAGTAAGTCAGCCCCCTACGAGCAGTACTTC.

Only one count was recorded for this clone. This chain links TRBV7-9 with TRBJ2-5; unclear D gene. The V gene lost 1 base and the J gene lost 0 bases, with 6 bases spanning the gap. Per germline, CDR1 SEHNR and CDR2 FQNEAQ (reference sequence). The CDR3 contains 14 residues. DNA of the CDR3: TGTGCCAGCAGCTTAGGGGCGTACCAAGAGACCCAGTACTTC. It translates to CASSLGAYQETQYF.

The chain recombines TRBV4-2 with TRBJ2-7, with 9 bases matching TRBD2. The CDR3 covers 18 residues. The trim removed 2 bases at V and 2 bases at J, leaving 13 bases unmatched. Germline lookup yields CDR1 LGHNA and CDR2 YNFKEQ. CDR3 in amino acids: CASSQSTRRREGPYEQYF. The CDR3 region has the DNA TGTGCCAGCAGCCAATCGACAAGGAGGCGGGAGGGACCCTACGAGCAGTACTTC.

This chain joins TRBV6-6 and TRBJ2-7; the D gene could be TRBD1 or TRBD2 (5 bases each). With 5 bases removed from V and 7 bases from J, the gap between germline ends came to 15 bases. The germline V gene encodes CDR1 MNHNY and CDR2 SVGAGI (reference sequence). The CDR3 is 13 residues long. The CDR3 bases are TGTGCCAGCAGTCAACCTTTTGAGGGGGAGCAGTACTTC. Protein sequence: CASSQPFEGEQYF.

The chain combines TRBV27 with TRBJ2-2; 7 positions match TRBD1. From germline, CDR1 is MNHEY and CDR2 SMNVEV (reference sequence). The length of the CDR3 is 15 residues. V trimming: 7 bases; J trimming: 3 bases; junction bases outside the gene matches: 8. The CDR3 region is CASTRQGSYTGELFF. The CDR3 DNA reads TGTGCCAGCACCCGACAGGGCAGTTACACCGGGGAGCTGTTTTTT.

This clone was counted a single time. This chain's CDR3 is CASSLGGTEEEQYF. The DNA for the CDR3 is TGTGCCAGCAGTTTAGGGGGGACTGAGGAGGAGCAGTACTTC. J is TRBJ2-7 and V is TRBV28; tentative D call: TRBD2 (6 bases). V lost 2 bases, J lost 7 bases, and 15 bases lay in between. This CDR3 is 14 amino acids long. Germline V gene sequence: CDR1 MDHEN, CDR2 SYDVKM. Looking up the rest from reference TRBV28 and TRBJ2-7 gives the full variable domain: DVKVTQSSRYLVKRTGEKVFLECVQDMDHENMFWYRQDPGLGLRLIYFSYDVKMKEKGDIPEGYSVSREKKERFSLILESASTNQTSMYLCASSLGGTEEEQYFGPGTRLTVT.

The chain links TRBV9 to TRBJ2-1, with D maybe TRBD2 (7 bases). CDR1 SGDLS and CDR2 YYNGEE come from the germline V gene. Trimming removed 3 bases from V and 3 bases from J, with 16 bases in between. This CDR3 region has 16 residues. CDR3 residues: CASSGGRGANYNEQFF. DNA of the CDR3: TGTGCCAGCAGCGGAGGGAGGGGGGCCAACTACAATGAGCAGTTCTTC.

The genes are TRBV28 and TRBJ2-2; 10 positions match TRBD1. CDR3 length: 18 residues. V trimming: 4 bases; J trimming: 4 bases; junction bases outside the gene matches: 12. CDR1 is MDHEN, CDR2 SYDVKM, per germline. CDR3 sequence reads: CASSCAADRGNLTGELFF. The CDR3 DNA reads TGTGCCAGCAGTTGCGCCGCGGACAGGGGGAACCTCACCGGGGAGCTGTTTTTT.

The chain recombines TRBV7-6 with TRBJ2-3; tentatively, D is TRBD1 (5 bases). CDR1 and CDR2 (germline): SGHVS, FNYEAQ. Trimming removed 5 bases from V and 11 bases from J, with 20 bases in between. This CDR3 has 14 amino acids. This CDR3 is CASSPPPGHRRQYF. In DNA, the CDR3 is TGTGCCAGCAGCCCTCCCCCCGGACACAGGAGGCAGTATTTT.

The CDR3 DNA sequence: TGTGCCAGCAGTAGAAGGACATCTGGGAGCAATCAGCCCCAGCATTTT. This codes for CASSRRTSGSNQPQHF. V is TRBV27 and J is TRBJ1-5; a weak D match, TRBD1 (5 bases). This CDR3 is 16 amino acids long. V lost 5 bases, J lost 1 base, and 15 bases lay in between. CDR1 and CDR2 (germline): MNHEY, SMNVEV (reference sequence).

The chain recombines TRBV7-9 with TRBJ2-2, with D possibly TRBD2 on 6 matching bases. V lost 2 bases and J lost 2, with 12 bases in between. The CDR3 length is 16 residues. Germline values: CDR1 SEHNR, CDR2 FQNEAQ (reference sequence). The CDR3 nucleotides are TGTGCCAGCAGCTTATCGACTAGACACAACACCGGGGAGCTGTTTTTT. It translates to CASSLSTRHNTGELFF.

The rearrangement links TRBV10-3 to TRBJ2-1, with 7 nucleotides matching TRBD2. Germline trimming cut 6 bases from V and 3 bases from J; bases unmatched to any gene: 8. The CDR3 totals 15 residues. CDR1 is ENHRY and CDR2 is SYGVKD in the germline V gene. The CDR3 DNA reads TGTGCCATCAGGGCCACTGGACTAGACTACAATGAGCAGTTCTTC. It encodes CAIRATGLDYNEQFF.

This clone was observed a few times. CDR3 DNA: TGTGCCAGCAGCCCAATCGGGGGCACTGAAGCTTTCTTT. Translating gives CASSPIGGTEAFF. The gene calls are TRBV14 and TRBJ1-1, with D possibly matching TRBD1 (5 bases). This CDR3 spans 13 amino acids. Germline V CDR1 and CDR2: SGHDN, FVKESK. Trimming pared 4 bases from V and 4 bases from J, leaving 10 bases between.

The chain joins TRBV30 to TRBJ2-6; 11 positions match TRBD1. Trimming at V came to 2 bases and at J to 1 base, leaving 16 bases not matched to a gene. The germline V gene has CDR1 GTSNPN and CDR2 SVGIG (reference sequence). This CDR3 comprises 21 residues. The CDR3 nucleotides are TGTGCCTGGAGTTACCTGGACAGGGGGCACCAGCGGGAGTCTGGGGCCAACGTCCTGACTTTC. It encodes CAWSYLDRGHQRESGANVLTF.

The rearrangement links TRBV27 to TRBJ2-1, with 12 positions matching TRBD2. Per germline, CDR1 MNHEY and CDR2 SMNVEV (reference sequence). The CDR3 sequence is 15 residues long. Losses at the gene ends were 4 bases for V and 8 bases for J; bases not matched to a gene: 6. In nucleotides, the CDR3 is TGTGCCAGCAGTTGGCTAGCGGGAGGGGGCGATGAGCAGTTCTTC. The encoded protein is CASSWLAGGGDEQFF.

The rearrangement links TRBV11-2 to TRBJ1-5, with D perhaps matching TRBD1 (5 bases). V lost 5 bases and J 9 bases, leaving 14 bases between the germline ends. CDR3 length: 13 amino acids. Germline CDR1 and CDR2: SGHAT and FQNNGV. The CDR3 reads CASSRDSYGPQHF. CDR3 in DNA: TGTGCCAGCAGCCGTGACAGTTATGGGCCCCAGCATTTT.

The chain employs TRBV4-1 and TRBJ2-5; 10 nucleotides align to TRBD2. The CDR3 is made up of 15 amino acids. Germline CDR1 is MGHRA and CDR2 is YSYEKL. With 6 bases clipped from V and 5 bases from J, the junction kept 9 bases outside the gene matches. For the CDR3, the DNA is TGCGCCAGCAGGCTAGCGGGAGTTTTGGGTGAGACCCAGTACTTC. It codes for CASRLAGVLGETQYF.